The 8 T cell receptor beta chains presented below share a single source sample, sequenced in a study of T cells expressing NK-cell markers. Reanalyzing the 5' RACE reads, TCRdb keeps one entry per CDR3 protein, without DNA. This sample's clone table lists roughly 420,000 distinct CDR3 sequences. Specimen: blood T cells: a sorted CD56 or NKG2C T cell subset, CD4+ or CD8+ T cells, or bulk PBMC T cells (not recorded which). The receptors were sampled from a woman between 18 and 70 years old in good health.

The V call is TRBV5-5, the J call TRBJ2-4. Germline V lookup: CDR1 SGHKS, CDR2 YYEKEE (reference sequence). The length of the CDR3 is 14 residues. This CDR3 reads CASSLPEAKNIQYF.

This chain uses TRBV12-3 or TRBV12-4 with TRBJ2-7. The CDR3 spans 14 residues. The CDR3 sequence is CASSLLVALYEQYF.

V gene TRBV10-3 combines with J gene TRBJ2-3. There are 12 residues in the CDR3. Germline V lookup: CDR1 ENHRY, CDR2 SYGVKD. The CDR3 loop is CAISRPTDTQYF.

This chain links TRBV12-3 or TRBV12-4 with TRBJ1-5; without DNA, the TCRdb call of TRBD1 cannot be checked. The CDR3 consists of 16 residues. CDR3 amino acids: CASRYSGTGGHQPQHF.

The J gene is TRBJ1-3, the V gene TRBV20-1; the TCRdb call, TRBD1, lacks DNA for checking. CDR3 length: 14 residues. Germline loops: CDR1 DFQATT, CDR2 SNEGSKA (reference sequence). The CDR3 loop is CSADTGGSGNTIYF.

The chain carries TRBV5-1 and TRBJ2-1. From germline, CDR1 is SGHRS and CDR2 YFSETQ. The CDR3 runs 14 residues. CDR3 protein: CASSLEGSRNEQFF.

The V call is TRBV12-3 or TRBV12-4, the J call TRBJ1-5; TCRdb indicates TRBD1, and absent DNA this call remains unverified. The CDR3 loop spans 15 amino acids. The CDR3 sequence is CASSQKQVGGQPQHF.

The CDR3 here is CASSLAGGDANTGELFF. This chain joins TRBV7-6 and TRBJ2-2. Germline lookup yields CDR1 SGHVS and CDR2 FNYEAQ. The CDR3 is 17 residues long.